This T cell receptor (beta chain) comes out of a study of T cell responses to AZD1222 COVID-19 vaccine. Study-wide results and caveats: The donors showed a predominance of white British ancestry and of females, with possible underestimation of clonal diversity.

This clone has only one observation. The antigen is undetermined. Profiled with immunoSEQ multiplex PCR; TCRdb holds only in-frame clones, not every one. The sample carries 95,000 to 110,000 clones, around nine tenths recorded once. This CDR3 is built from 15 residues. Germline V gene sequence: CDR1 SNHLY, CDR2 FYNNEI. The V and J ends lost 0 bases and 8 bases respectively, with 16 bases between them. This clonotype was obtained from an adult in good health. The starting material was peripheral blood, obtained on day 0 of AZD1222 vaccination. This chain uses TRBV2 with TRBJ1-2; possible D gene TRBD1, 6 bases. The CDR3 reads CASSEARGGLQGYTF. CDR3 in DNA: TGTGCCAGCAGTGAAGCGCGGGGGGGGCTACAAGGCTACACCTTC.